This T cell receptor (beta chain) originates from a study of blood T cell repertoires in COVID-19. Study context: Material from acute and convalescent COVID-19 was sourced from the United States, Italy and Spain. Nucleic acid was either cDNA or gDNA, and it came from T cells, B-cell-depleted T cells, or PBMCs.

This CDR3 has 16 residues. Germline loops: CDR1 SGDLS, CDR2 YYNGEE. V lost 1 base and J lost 1; bases outside the gene matches: 7. Study processing details: Estimated nucleated cell counts came from reference gene primer amplification. Clones were read by immunoSEQ multiplex PCR, and TCRdb kept only the in-frame ones, dropping some. V and J calls and clone size follow that table, whereas D and trimming were derived from the DNA. The table records 120,000 or so clones, 70% to 90% of them present only once. The J gene is TRBJ2-5, the V gene TRBV9; 7 bases align to TRBD2. Input material: peripheral blood. The sequence was collected from a woman aged 45-60 years with active or convalescent COVID-19. DNA for the CDR3: TGTGCCAGCAGCGTAAATAAGCGGGACTTCCAAGAGACCCAGTACTTC. Translation: CASSVNKRDFQETQYF. Using reference TRBV9 and TRBJ2-5 for the parts outside the CDR3, the full variable domain is DSGVTQTPKHLITATGQRVTLRCSPRSGDLSVYWYQQSLDQGLQFLIQYYNGEERAKGNILERFSAQQFPDLHSELNLSSLELGDSALYFCASSVNKRDFQETQYFGPGTRLLVL.